This paragraph reports one T cell receptor (beta chain). Measured with immunoSEQ multiplex PCR; TCRdb has only the in-frame clones, and not every one. This sample carries about 440,000 clones, 87% of them seen once, and the ten largest clones take over 10%. This specimen comes from a study of Ad26.COV2.S vaccination and SARS-CoV-2 variants. Trimming left V 5 bases short and J 4 bases short, with 23 bases between. Germline loops: CDR1 GTSNPN, CDR2 SVGIG (reference sequence). The CDR3 sequence is 16 residues long. As to treatment: about 20 received Ad26.COV2.S at low or high dose, single or two shots; 5 received placebo; per-sample allocation not given. Sampling was performed 63 days after the first vaccine or placebo injection.

The sequencing here drew on peripheral blood, taken in a trial of Ad26.COV2.S vaccine versus placebo. This sequence originates from a person between 18 and 60 years old who received the Ad26.COV2.S COVID-19 vaccine or a placebo. The V gene is TRBV30, the J gene TRBJ1-1; possible D gene TRBD1, 5 bases. Here the CDR3 reads CAWAGQGGFGGTEAFF. CDR3 DNA sequence: TGTGCCTGGGCTGGGCAGGGAGGTTTTGGGGGCACTGAAGCTTTCTTT.